This TCR beta chain is from a study of blood T cell repertoires in COVID-19. Study-wide background: The United States, Italy and Spain supplied acute and convalescent COVID-19 samples. PBMCs, B-cell-depleted T cells, or T cells were the source of the cDNA or gDNA that made up the material.

This CDR3 contains 14 residues. CDR1 is MNHEY and CDR2 is SVGAGI in the germline V gene. The trim removed 6 bases at V and 1 base at J, leaving 5 bases unmatched. Seattle's enrolled individuals joined amid active infection and were then monitored longitudinally. Per the original data handling: Reference gene primers were amplified, and this amplification served to estimate nucleated cell counts. Here immunoSEQ multiplex PCR was the method, and the copy in TCRdb shows in-frame clones only, minus some. That table furnishes V, J and clone size, whereas the DNA furnished D and trimming. The data hold about 310,000 clones, with about 90% observed a single time.

This TCR was recovered from a woman between 40 and 55 years old with COVID-19, enrolled during active disease. Material for sequencing was peripheral blood. The V gene is TRBV6-5, the J gene TRBJ2-5, with 7 bases aligning to TRBD1. CDR3 in amino acids: CASSQTGLQETQYF. The DNA for the CDR3 is TGTGCCAGCAGCCAGACAGGGCTCCAAGAGACCCAGTACTTC.